The clone carrying this TCR beta chain was seen just once. CDR3 size: 15 residues. In germline, CDR1 is SGHTA, CDR2 FQGNSA. The junction had 5 bases not matched to a gene; V was cut back by 1 base and J by 4 bases. The sample originates from a study of blood T cell repertoires in COVID-19. Study-wide context: COVID-19 samples from acute and convalescent phases originated in the United States, Italy and Spain. PBMCs, B-cell-depleted T cells, or T cells provided the cDNA or gDNA that made up the material.

Under the authors' procedure: It was from reference gene primer amplification that nucleated cell counts were estimated. Generated by immunoSEQ multiplex PCR, the TCRdb table keeps only in-frame clones and is missing some. D and trimming were read from the DNA, whereas the V and J calls and clone size are those reported in that table. The sample carries approximately 140,000 clones, about 81% recorded once. The sample was peripheral blood. This rearrangement joins TRBV7-2 to TRBJ2-7; 9 bases agree with TRBD2. This clonotype was sampled from a woman of 80 years or more with acute or convalescent COVID-19. The CDR3 loop is CASSLGAGGGYEQYF. CDR3 DNA: TGTGCCAGCAGCTTAGGAGCGGGGGGCGGTTACGAGCAGTACTTC.